This entry is about one T cell receptor (beta chain). The antigen is undetermined. V was pared by 6 bases and J by 8 bases, with 12 bases of the junction left unmatched. The CDR3 length is 15 residues. Germline V gene data show CDR1 as MNHEY and CDR2 as SMNVEV (reference sequence). The entry originates in a study of OX40 agonist ivuxolimab in advanced cancers. General study findings and limits: Both CD4+ and CD8+ T cell populations in blood had undergone clonal expansion by week 6 at 0.1 to 3.0 mg/kg. CD4+ T cells averaged fewer expanded clones than CD8+ T cells.

Baseline, cycle 4 day 1, and cycle 7 day 1 were the blood sampling points. The method was immunoSEQ multiplex PCR; TCRdb's version includes in-frame clones alone and lacks a portion of them. The repertoire holds some 30,000 clones, with about 90% as singletons. The sequence was collected from an adult with an advanced solid tumor such as melanoma, head and neck, liver or kidney cancer. The material was CD4+ or CD8+ T cells sorted from blood, obtained in a trial of the OX40 agonist ivuxolimab. The J gene is TRBJ1-2, the V gene TRBV27; TRBD1 agrees at 10 bases. The CDR3, as DNA: TGTGCCAGCAGCGGACTCGGGGACAGGGGCCACGGCTACACCTTC. Amino acids: CASSGLGDRGHGYTF.